This TCR beta chain was documented in a study of cytomegalovirus exposure and HLA in healthy donors (dated by TCRdb to 2016 to 2017). Notes on the research overall: In an earlier analysis of around 540 of the donors, roughly 300 Gb of sequence data and 100 million or so unique TCR beta sequences from 150 million to 200 million T cells were reported. The study used immunosequencing to profile the T cell repertoires of several hundred subjects and linked those repertoires to cytomegalovirus serostatus. HLA typing included class I and class II loci at four-digit resolution. Donor age, sex, ethnicity and CMV serostatus were compiled alongside the repertoire data. On average, 235,054 unique TCR beta nucleotide sequences were sequenced per donor among a few hundred genotyped donors of the cohort, with around 19% of those sequences being non-productive. To predict cytomegalovirus infection status, the study combined high-throughput TCR immunosequencing, statistical association of individual TCRs with disease status, and machine learning. Along with the roughly 670-subject first cohort, a separate validation cohort of over a hundred different subjects was used. A later genetic analysis took genome-wide SNP genotypes for about three fifths of the 666 donors and used that subset as a discovery cohort. An early release that covered approximately 600 HLA-typed donors contained 250 to 350 gigabases of sequencing data and around 85 million unique TCR sequences. The number of donors typed differed by locus, with 629-630 for A, B, C, DRB1 and DQB1, around 500 for DQA1, 600 to 610 for DPA1, and 450 to 480 for DPB1. Of the 300 to 500 genotyped donors, less than 85% were placed in the genetic ancestry cluster associated with self-reported Caucasian donors. An earlier analysis of some 500 of the donors applied high-throughput TCR beta sequencing to assess whether each TCR beta V gene segment acted as functional or pseudogenic. All discovery cohort repertoires had been generated on a single sequencing platform. The study was designed to test whether signatures of past pathogen exposure could be identified by cataloging public T cell receptors. A later analysis re-analyzed previously published TCR beta repertoires from 550 to 700 donors and added high-resolution HLA genotyping to study TCR occurrence patterns. Rather than using new phenotypic data, the later analysis identified candidate immune exposures from TCR beta sequences and from how often those sequences occurred across donors. A handful of DR-DQ haplotypes were handled as single units for association and clustering because linkage in the cohort was strong. What the research found in general, with its limitations: Because HLA typing was missing for some donors at each locus, association tests included only the typed subset. Some IMGT-functional V segments, including TRBV6-2 and TRBV6-3, could not be distinguished by the 87-base-pair reads and were therefore excluded. At a false discovery rate of 0.05, a later analysis linked around 17,000 TCR beta sequences to specific HLA alleles. The authors suggested that the approach could potentially be generalized to other disease states and immunological phenotypes. Several of the top co-occurrence clusters appeared to be linked to parvovirus B19, influenza, CMV and Epstein-Barr virus, according to a later analysis. Across donors, most TCR sequences were observed very rarely, whereas some public TCRs were present in many individuals. In a later analysis, most CMV-associated TCR beta chains were found to appear HLA-restricted, with HLA associations seemingly driven largely by CMV exposure. Three of the identified cytomegalovirus-associated TCR beta chains were confirmed in vitro to be specific for cytomegalovirus antigens. Linkage disequilibrium might explain the correlated functional status among segregating V segments, but an unknown experimental factor could not be ruled out. Compared with the approximately 670-donor mean, donors in an Asian-associated ancestry cluster had fewer N-insertions in productive TCRs, according to a later genetic analysis. The classifier was reported to diagnose cytomegalovirus status with high specificity and sensitivity in both the original cohort and the validation cohort. A cluster of highly shared sequence variants was judged likely to represent a technical artifact of the sequencing pipeline. Assigning TCR associations to individual alleles was difficult when HLA alleles, especially DR and DQ, strongly co-occurred. Only TCR beta chains were sequenced in this cohort, and the absence of alpha or paired-chain data limited detectable features. Broadly in line with IMGT annotations, most TCR beta V segments showed up in productive rearrangements about 87% or about 30% of the time in an earlier analysis of around 600 of the donors. In a later analysis, the rate of TCR association differed among HLA loci, with DRB1 alleles having the most associated TCRs and HLA-C alleles having the fewest. The study gave a list of some 150 TCR beta chains associated with cytomegalovirus. The earlier analysis of approximately 560 of the donors excluded over 15 rarely observed V segments, including chromosome 9 orphons, because counts were too low. The presence/absence analyses assumed that sequencing depth was roughly uniform across donors, and that assumption may not be true. In a later analysis, HLA-associated TCR beta chains showed more clonal expansion and lower generation probabilities than non-associated chains that were equally common. CMV serostatus was the only immune exposure information available for the cohort. A later genetic analysis associated a missense DCLRE1C variant with V-gene and J-gene trimming of TCR beta chains, and an independent cohort replicated the association. A further reported finding was that TCR beta sequences accurately predicted the HLA-A and HLA-B alleles for most subjects in the first cohort.

Library preparation used the immunoSEQ multiplex PCR assay. The multiplex PCR relied on a mix of 60 forward primers for TCR Vbeta segments and 13 reverse primers for TCR Jbeta segments. The CDR3 region of rearranged TCR beta genes was amplified from genomic DNA with a multiplex PCR assay. On the Illumina HiSeq System, the amplified TCR beta libraries were sequenced as 87-base-pair reads. On the study's bioinformatics: A later analysis tallied tens of millions of unique TCR beta chains across the 666 repertoires, and about 12 million of those chains were shared by two or more donors. Raw reads were error-corrected and collapsed into unique sequences by a nearest-neighbor algorithm in which closely related sequences were merged to remove PCR and sequencing errors. Alignment of CDR3 sequences to IMGT reference sequences was used to assign V, D and J gene segments. For a sequence to be retained, a match of at least six nucleotides was required to both a V gene segment and a J gene segment. A rearrangement was called productive if the CDR3 had no stop codons and remained in frame with V and J, and every other rearrangement was called non-productive. CDR3 was defined by IMGT convention, running from the second conserved V-encoded cysteine to the conserved J-encoded phenylalanine. The earlier analysis of about 590 of the donors excluded sequences that lacked an unambiguous match to a single V gene segment. An earlier analysis of just under 600 of the donors called V segments functional above 56.7% productive rearrangements and segregating when the between-donor standard deviation exceeded 5%. A statistical classification framework was built for diagnosing cytomegalovirus status from the catalog of TCR beta chain sequences. V and J gene assignment, in a later analysis, came from comparing TCR nucleotide sequences with IMGT/GENE-DB human TR gene sequences. Using the TCRdist pipeline, a later analysis assigned CDR3 sequences along with most-parsimonious VDJ recombination scenarios. In a later analysis, each TCR beta chain was defined by its CDR3 amino acid sequence together with its V-gene family, and reads without a unique V-gene family were excluded. A later analysis removed several hundred highly shared, low-generation-probability nucleotide sequences to deal with suspected cross-contamination and a sequencing artifact. In a later analysis, a clonal expansion index was calculated for each public chain from normalized within-repertoire ranks of inferred template counts. In a later analysis, generation probabilities were computed using a VDJ recombination model fitted to out-of-frame rearrangements, and the results were checked against IGoR. A later analysis scored TCR-TCR, TCR-HLA and TCR-CMV co-occurrence with hypergeometric tests, applying a repertoire-size bias correction to TCR pairs. In a later analysis, false discovery rates were estimated by permuting HLA or CMV assignments 20 times. In a later analysis, co-occurring TCRs were grouped with DBSCAN, and TCRdist sequence similarity was added when clustering was performed within HLA-allele-positive subsets. For co-occurrence clustering, repertoires with fewer than 30,000 or more than 120,000 public chains were excluded, along with five repertoires with anomalous nucleotide sharing. TCRdb retrieved this table from immuneACCESS and kept in-frame rearrangements only. Not all clones are present; in checked studies, unresolved V genes account for under half, and no reason is known for the remainder. V and J calls and clone size are as listed in that table; D and trimming were resolved from the DNA. The sample includes over 150,000 clones, with over 70% observed a single time. The ten largest clones take up about a tenth of the sample.

A note on this clone: The antigen this receptor binds is unknown. Base qualities are missing; no much larger clone stands one base away.

The cohort consisted of approximately 690 healthy bone marrow donors. At the time of sampling, all cohort members were nominally healthy, though unrecorded immune exposures were likely present. The donor tested CMV seropositive, placing the donor among the 290 or so seropositive members of the cohort. Each donor provided a peripheral blood sample, and peripheral blood mononuclear cells were used for TCR beta sequencing. The Qiagen DNeasy Blood Extraction Kit was used to extract genomic DNA from the blood cell samples. The CDR3 spans 16 residues, from the cysteine through the phenylalanine. Kept here is only the CDR3 DNA, which spans 48 bases and is read in frame from base 1. CDR1 LNHDA and CDR2 SQIVND are derived from the germline V gene (reference sequence). V trim: 6 bases; J trim: 4 bases; unmatched bases: 11.

The rearrangement combines TRBV19 with TRBJ2-3; the central 9 bases match TRBD1. This sequence originates from a man aged 18 to 30 in good health and CMV-seropositive. The sequenced sample was PBMCs. The nucleotides read TGTGCCAGTAGATCATCGACAGGGGGTAACGCAGATACGCAGTATTTT. It specifies CASRSSTGGNADTQYF.